The 16 T cell receptor beta chains presented below share a single source sample, sequenced in a study of T cell responses to AZD1222 COVID-19 vaccine. Repertoires were generated with immunoSEQ multiplex PCR, while TCRdb's copy carries only in-frame clones and drops some. Among about 140,000 clones, 70% to 90% were seen once, and the ten largest hold about 4.8%. Sequencing was performed on peripheral blood, taken 28 days after the second AZD1222 dose. These receptor sequences come from an adult who received the AZD1222 COVID-19 vaccine.

The rearrangement links TRBV10-3 to TRBJ2-2; 9 bases align to TRBD2. V trimming: 3 bases; J trimming: 4 bases; junction bases outside the gene matches: 6. Germline-derived CDR1 and CDR2 are ENHRY and SYGVKD. The CDR3 extends over 16 amino acids. The CDR3: CAISDLAGPGTGELFF. The CDR3 nucleotides read TGTGCCATCAGTGACCTAGCGGGGCCCGGCACCGGGGAGCTGTTTTTT.

This clone was seen only a few times. The chain links TRBV3-1 (or the pseudogene TRBV3-2) to TRBJ1-1; D might be TRBD1 (5 bases). Germline V gene data show CDR1 as LGHDT and CDR2 as YNNKEL (reference sequence). Trimming removed 3 bases at V and 4 bases at J, with 15 bases between. There are 15 residues in the CDR3. This CDR3 is CASSHLADGGTEAFF. As DNA, the CDR3 is TGTGCCAGCAGCCACCTAGCTGATGGGGGCACTGAAGCTTTCTTT.

In this sample, this clone turned up once. Other DNA sequences from this sample encode an identical CDR3 as well. The chain links TRBV5-1 to TRBJ2-2; D not resolved. Germline V gene lookup returns CDR1 SGHRS and CDR2 YFSETQ. Deletions cut 0 bases from V and 0 bases from J, with 3 bases between. The CDR3 sequence is 14 residues long. The DNA for the CDR3 is TGCGCCAGCAGCTTGGGACCGAACACCGGGGAGCTGTTTTTT. It translates to CASSLGPNTGELFF.

The CDR3 is CATRVGQGDTGELFF. Here the CDR3 DNA reads TGTGCCACCAGGGTGGGGCAGGGTGACACCGGGGAGCTGTTTTTT. The chain links TRBV24-1 to TRBJ2-2; TRBD1 is a possible D gene (5 bases). The germline V gene has CDR1 KGHDR and CDR2 SFDVKD. The CDR3 has 15 amino acids. The germline V and J ends were trimmed by 7 bases and 3 bases, with 14 bases remaining between them.

J is TRBJ1-2 and V is TRBV5-6; D is possibly TRBD1 (5 bases). This CDR3 contains 15 residues. Germline loops: CDR1 SGHDT, CDR2 YYEEEE. Trimming left V 3 bases short and J 7 bases short, with 19 bases between. The CDR3 DNA sequence: TGTGCCAGCAGCTGGGAGGACATTCTAATAGGTGGCTACACCTTC. It specifies CASSWEDILIGGYTF.

The chain is built from TRBV12-3 or TRBV12-4 and TRBJ1-5, with D unresolved. V lost 5 bases, J lost 6 bases, and 11 bases lay in between. The CDR3 has 13 residues. CDR3 in amino acids: CASSPLMGQPQHF. The CDR3 bases are TGTGCCAGCAGTCCCCTAATGGGTCAGCCCCAGCATTTT.

The chain combines TRBV12-3 or TRBV12-4 with TRBJ1-5, with D uncertain. This CDR3 has 12 residues. The ends were cut back, 9 bases at V and 4 bases at J, with 10 bases in the middle. The CDR3 loop reads CASRSANQPQHF. CDR3 sequence (DNA): TGTGCCAGTCGTTCAGCAAATCAGCCCCAGCATTTT.

The chain couples TRBV6-5 to TRBJ2-1, with D hard to call. This CDR3 is 16 amino acids long. V gave up 0 bases and J gave up 0 bases, with 9 bases separating them. Germline lookup yields CDR1 MNHEY and CDR2 SVGAGI. For the CDR3, the DNA is TGTGCCAGCAGTTACTCGTGGCAGAGCTCCTACAATGAGCAGTTCTTC. This encodes CASSYSWQSSYNEQFF.

V and J are TRBV7-8 and TRBJ1-4; D call uncertain. The ends were cut back, 5 bases at V and 8 bases at J, with 15 bases in the middle. The CDR3 is 14 residues long. Per germline, CDR1 SGHVS and CDR2 FQNEAQ. CDR3 sequence: CASSRGGVGEKLFF. DNA for the CDR3: TGTGCCAGCAGCCGAGGCGGGGTTGGGGAAAAACTGTTTTTT.

This clone was counted between two and nine times. The chain recombines TRBV7-2 with TRBJ1-1; tentatively, D is TRBD1 (5 bases). Germline values: CDR1 SGHTA, CDR2 FQGNSA. V was pared by 2 bases and J by 2 bases, with 12 bases between. The CDR3 contains 15 residues. This chain's CDR3 is CASSLTATVNTEAFF. The CDR3 DNA is TGTGCCAGCAGCTTAACTGCGACAGTTAACACTGAAGCTTTCTTT.

The V and J genes are TRBV6-5 and TRBJ1-2; TRBD1 matches 9 bases. This CDR3 has 13 residues. Germline V gene lookup returns CDR1 MNHEY and CDR2 SVGAGI. J gave up 8 bases and V 7 bases, and 8 bases lay outside the gene matches. For the CDR3, the DNA is TGTGCCAGCACTACACAGGGGGCAGGAGGCTACACCTTC. Translating gives CASTTQGAGGYTF.

This clone was picked up a small number of times. The chain couples TRBV28 to TRBJ2-3; D perhaps matches TRBD2 (6 bases). CDR3 length: 13 amino acids. The ends were cut back, 7 bases at V and 1 base at J, with 9 bases in the middle. CDR1 is MDHEN and CDR2 is SYDVKM in the germline V gene. CDR3 DNA sequence: TGTGCCAGCACCGGAGGGGGCACAGATACGCAGTATTTT. Its protein product is CASTGGGTDTQYF.

The gene calls are TRBV5-8 and TRBJ1-1; D gene uncertain. The CDR3 extends over 14 amino acids. The germline gives CDR1 SGHTS, CDR2 YDEGEE. V lost 0 bases to trimming and J lost 2 bases, with 8 bases between them. DNA of the CDR3: TGTGCCAGCAGCTTGGGAGTGTTTAACACTGAAGCTTTCTTT. It encodes CASSLGVFNTEAFF.

The genes are TRBV2 and TRBJ1-5; no definite D call. The CDR3 totals 12 residues. V was cut by 5 bases and J by 6 bases, with 8 bases left in between. The germline gives CDR1 SNHLY, CDR2 FYNNEI. The CDR3 bases are TGTGCCAGCAGTCTTGTTCCTCAGCCCCAGCATTTT. It codes for CASSLVPQPQHF.

J is TRBJ1-1 and V is TRBV4-2, with 11 bases identical to TRBD1. The CDR3 is 17 residues long. Germline CDR1 reads LGHNA; CDR2 reads YNFKEQ. With 0 bases clipped from V and 0 bases from J, the junction kept 3 bases outside the gene matches. CDR3: CASSQEWGQGVNTEAFF. CDR3 DNA sequence: TGTGCCAGCAGCCAAGAGTGGGGACAGGGGGTGAACACTGAAGCTTTCTTT.

The count of this clone is one. This sequence joins TRBV2 and TRBJ1-4; tentatively, D is TRBD1 (6 bases). This CDR3 comprises 13 residues. Germline V gene data show CDR1 as SNHLY and CDR2 as FYNNEI. Trimming left V 8 bases short and J 6 bases short, with 13 bases between. Written as DNA, the CDR3 is TGTGCCAGCTGGAGGGCAGGGGATGAAAAACTGTTTTTT. Its protein is CASWRAGDEKLFF.